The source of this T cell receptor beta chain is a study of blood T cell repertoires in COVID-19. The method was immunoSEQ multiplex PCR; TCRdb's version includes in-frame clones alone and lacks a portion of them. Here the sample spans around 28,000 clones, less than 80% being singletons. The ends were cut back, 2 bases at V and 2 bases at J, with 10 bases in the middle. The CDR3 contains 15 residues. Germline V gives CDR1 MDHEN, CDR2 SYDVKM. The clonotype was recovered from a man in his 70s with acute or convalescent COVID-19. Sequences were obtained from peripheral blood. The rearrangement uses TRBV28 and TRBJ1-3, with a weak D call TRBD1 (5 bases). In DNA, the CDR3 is TGTGCCAGCAGTTTAAACCCAGGGCCTGGAAACACCATATATTTT. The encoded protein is CASSLNPGPGNTIYF.